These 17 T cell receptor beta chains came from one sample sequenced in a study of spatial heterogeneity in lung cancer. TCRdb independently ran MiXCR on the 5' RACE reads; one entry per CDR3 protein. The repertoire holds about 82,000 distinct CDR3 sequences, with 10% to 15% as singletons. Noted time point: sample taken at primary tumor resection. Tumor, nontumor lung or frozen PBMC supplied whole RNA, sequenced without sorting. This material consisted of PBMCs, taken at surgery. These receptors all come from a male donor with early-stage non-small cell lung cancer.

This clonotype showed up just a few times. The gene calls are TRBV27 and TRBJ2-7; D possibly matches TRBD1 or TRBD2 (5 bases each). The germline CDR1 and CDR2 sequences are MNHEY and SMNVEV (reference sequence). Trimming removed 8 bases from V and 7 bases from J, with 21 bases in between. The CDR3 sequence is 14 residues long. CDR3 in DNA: TGTGCCAGCCGAGGGGCAGTTGCTTCTAGGGAGCAGTACTTC. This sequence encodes CASRGAVASREQYF.

The CDR3 is CASSRPSNTGELFF. CDR3 coding DNA: TGTGCCAGCAGCCGCCCTTCGAACACCGGGGAGCTGTTTTTT. The chain recombines TRBV4-2 with TRBJ2-2; D uncertain. Per germline, CDR1 LGHNA and CDR2 YNFKEQ. There are 14 residues in the CDR3. Trimming took off 4 bases at V and 0 bases at J, with 6 bases between the two ends.

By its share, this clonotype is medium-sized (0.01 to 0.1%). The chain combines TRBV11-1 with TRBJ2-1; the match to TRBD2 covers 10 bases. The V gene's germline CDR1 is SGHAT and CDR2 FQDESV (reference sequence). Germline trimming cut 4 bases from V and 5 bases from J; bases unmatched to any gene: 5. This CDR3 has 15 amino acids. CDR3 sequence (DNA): TGTGCCAGCAGCTCGGGACTAGCGAGGAACAATGAGCAGTTCTTC. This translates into CASSSGLARNNEQFF.

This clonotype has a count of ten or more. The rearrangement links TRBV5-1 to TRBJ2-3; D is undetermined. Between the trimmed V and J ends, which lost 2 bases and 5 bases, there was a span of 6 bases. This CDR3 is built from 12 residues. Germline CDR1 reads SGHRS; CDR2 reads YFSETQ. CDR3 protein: CASSLAVDTQYF. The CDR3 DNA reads TGCGCCAGCAGCTTAGCCGTAGATACGCAGTATTTT.

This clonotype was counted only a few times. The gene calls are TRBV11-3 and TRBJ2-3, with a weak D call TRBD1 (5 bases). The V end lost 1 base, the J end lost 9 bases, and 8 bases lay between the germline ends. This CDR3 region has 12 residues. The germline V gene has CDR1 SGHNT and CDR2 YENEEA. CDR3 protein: CASSLGAGTQYF. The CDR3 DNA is TGTGCCAGCAGCTTAGGCGCAGGGACGCAGTATTTT.

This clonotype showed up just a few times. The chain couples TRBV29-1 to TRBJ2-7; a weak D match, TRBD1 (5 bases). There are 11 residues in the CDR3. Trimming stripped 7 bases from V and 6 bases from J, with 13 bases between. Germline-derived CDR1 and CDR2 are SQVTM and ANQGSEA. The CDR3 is CSATGPSEQYF. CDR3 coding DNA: TGCAGCGCTACAGGACCTTCCGAGCAGTACTTC.

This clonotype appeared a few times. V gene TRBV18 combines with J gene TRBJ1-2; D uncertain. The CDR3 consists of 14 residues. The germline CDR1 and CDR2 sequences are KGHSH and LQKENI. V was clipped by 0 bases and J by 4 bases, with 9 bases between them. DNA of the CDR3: TGTGCCAGCTCACCACCGGGAACATTCTATGGCTACACCTTC. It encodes CASSPPGTFYGYTF.

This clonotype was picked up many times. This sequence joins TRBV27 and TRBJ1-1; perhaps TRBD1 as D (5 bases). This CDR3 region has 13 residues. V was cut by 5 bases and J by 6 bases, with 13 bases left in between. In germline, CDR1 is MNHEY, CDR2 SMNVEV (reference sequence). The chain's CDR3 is CASSPPAGAEAFF. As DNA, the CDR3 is TGTGCCAGCAGTCCCCCGGCGGGGGCTGAAGCTTTCTTT.

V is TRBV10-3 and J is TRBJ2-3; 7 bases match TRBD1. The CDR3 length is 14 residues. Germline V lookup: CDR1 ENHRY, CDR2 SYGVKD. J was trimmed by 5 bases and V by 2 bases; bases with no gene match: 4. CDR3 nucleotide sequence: TGTGCCATCAGTGAGACAAGGGGGCAAGATACGCAGTATTTT. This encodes CAISETRGQDTQYF.

The CDR3 coding sequence is TGTGCCAGTAGCAGTCTTGCTAGTCAAGAGACCCAGTACTTC. It encodes CASSSLASQETQYF. This chain connects TRBV19 to TRBJ2-5; no firm D call. The CDR3 is 14 amino acids. Germline values: CDR1 LNHDA, CDR2 SQIVND (reference sequence). Trimming took off 6 bases at V and 2 bases at J, with 13 bases between the two ends.

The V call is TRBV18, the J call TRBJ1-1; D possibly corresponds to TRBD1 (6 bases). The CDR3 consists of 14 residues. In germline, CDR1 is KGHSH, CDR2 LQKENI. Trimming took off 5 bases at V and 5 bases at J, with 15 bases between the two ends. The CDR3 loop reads CASSLSGESTEAFF. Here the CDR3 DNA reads TGTGCCAGCTCATTGTCAGGGGAGAGTACTGAAGCTTTCTTT.

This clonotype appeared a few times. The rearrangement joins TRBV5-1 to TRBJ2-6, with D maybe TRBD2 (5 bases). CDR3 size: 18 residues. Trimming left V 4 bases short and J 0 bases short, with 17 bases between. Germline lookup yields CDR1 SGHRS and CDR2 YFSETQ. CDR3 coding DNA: TGCGCCAGCAGCCGGAGAGGGCCGGAAAGCTCTGGGGCCAACGTCCTGACTTTC. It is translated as CASSRRGPESSGANVLTF. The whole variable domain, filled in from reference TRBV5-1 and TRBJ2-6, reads KAGVTQTPRYLIKTRGQQVTLSCSPISGHRSVSWYQQTPGQGLQFLFEYFSETQRNKGNFPGRFSGRQFSNSRSEMNVSTLELGDSALYLCASSRRGPESSGANVLTFGAGSRLTVL.

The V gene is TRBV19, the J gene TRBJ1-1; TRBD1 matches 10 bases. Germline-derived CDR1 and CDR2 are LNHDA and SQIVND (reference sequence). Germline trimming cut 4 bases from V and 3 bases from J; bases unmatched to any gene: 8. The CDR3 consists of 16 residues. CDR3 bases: TGTGCCAGTAGTAACGACAGGGGGCAAGGGGACACTGAAGCTTTCTTT. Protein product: CASSNDRGQGDTEAFF.

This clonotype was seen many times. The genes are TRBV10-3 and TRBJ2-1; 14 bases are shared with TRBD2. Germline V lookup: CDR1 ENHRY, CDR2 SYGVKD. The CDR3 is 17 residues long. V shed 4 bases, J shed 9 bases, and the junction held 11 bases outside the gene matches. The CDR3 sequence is CAISGLTSGRARGEQFF. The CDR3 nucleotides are TGTGCCATCAGTGGCCTGACTAGCGGGAGGGCTCGGGGTGAGCAGTTCTTC.

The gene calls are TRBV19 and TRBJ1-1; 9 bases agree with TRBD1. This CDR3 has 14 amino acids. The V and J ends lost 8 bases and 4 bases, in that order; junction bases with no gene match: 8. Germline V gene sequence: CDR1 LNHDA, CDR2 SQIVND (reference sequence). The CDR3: CASGLGTGITEAFF. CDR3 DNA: TGTGCCAGTGGTTTGGGGACAGGGATCACTGAAGCTTTCTTT.

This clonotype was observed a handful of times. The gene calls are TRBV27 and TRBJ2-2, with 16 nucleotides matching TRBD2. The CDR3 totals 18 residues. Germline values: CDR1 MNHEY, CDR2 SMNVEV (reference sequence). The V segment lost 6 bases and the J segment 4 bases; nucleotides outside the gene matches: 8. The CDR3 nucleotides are TGTGCCAGCAGATTGGGACTAGCGGGAGGGCCAGGCACCGGGGAGCTGTTTTTT. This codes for CASRLGLAGGPGTGELFF.

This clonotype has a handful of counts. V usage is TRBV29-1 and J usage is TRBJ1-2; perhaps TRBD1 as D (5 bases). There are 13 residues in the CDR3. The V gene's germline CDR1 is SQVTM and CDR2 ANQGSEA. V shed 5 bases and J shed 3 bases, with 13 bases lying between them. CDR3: CSVQLGADYGYTF. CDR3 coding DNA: TGCAGCGTTCAACTCGGGGCAGACTATGGCTACACCTTC.